This TCR beta chain was recovered during a study of T cell repertoires in cytomegalovirus infection. The CDR3 length is 13 residues. CDR1 and CDR2 from the germline V gene are LGHNT and FRNRAP. Trimming cost V 2 bases and J 7 bases, with 9 bases left between them. In TCRdb, the reads were re-called with MiXCR into one record per CDR3 protein. The sample records 350,000 to 400,000 distinct CDR3 sequences, approximately 35% being singletons. In this sample, this clonotype turned up many times. Its antigen is not known. The sequence derives from a human donor in good health (CMV status not recorded). Some clones in this sample may be carry-over from other donors' samples. V is TRBV12-5 and J is TRBJ2-1, with D tentatively TRBD2 (5 bases). Sequences were derived from cultured PBMCs, sampled from culture after CMV antigen stimulation. The CDR3 DNA follows: TGTGCTAGTGGTTTGTCACCGGGGAATGAGCAGTTCTTC. Protein: CASGLSPGNEQFF.